This paragraph reports one TCR beta chain. The data derive from a study of Graves' ophthalmopathy and Graves' hyperthyroidism. Beta-chain TCR CDR3 regions were amplified from RNA transcripts. HTBI primers were used in a first-round RT-PCR, which preceded a second-round multiplex PCR. TCRdb reanalysed the multiplex PCR reads using MiXCR and keeps one entry per CDR3 protein. The table lists a few hundred thousand distinct CDR3 sequences, 39% of them singletons. With V trimmed by 4 bases and J by 8 bases, 6 bases remained unmatched. The CDR3 is 12 amino acids. Germline V lookup: CDR1 DFQATT, CDR2 SNEGSKA (reference sequence).

The clonotype originates from an adult man with Graves' hyperthyroidism. Sequenced material: peripheral blood or thyroid tissue (not recorded which). This chain links TRBV20-1 with TRBJ1-2; 8 bases align to TRBD1. The DNA for the CDR3 is TGCAGTGCTATGACAGGGGTTACCGGCTACACCTTC. It codes for CSAMTGVTGYTF.